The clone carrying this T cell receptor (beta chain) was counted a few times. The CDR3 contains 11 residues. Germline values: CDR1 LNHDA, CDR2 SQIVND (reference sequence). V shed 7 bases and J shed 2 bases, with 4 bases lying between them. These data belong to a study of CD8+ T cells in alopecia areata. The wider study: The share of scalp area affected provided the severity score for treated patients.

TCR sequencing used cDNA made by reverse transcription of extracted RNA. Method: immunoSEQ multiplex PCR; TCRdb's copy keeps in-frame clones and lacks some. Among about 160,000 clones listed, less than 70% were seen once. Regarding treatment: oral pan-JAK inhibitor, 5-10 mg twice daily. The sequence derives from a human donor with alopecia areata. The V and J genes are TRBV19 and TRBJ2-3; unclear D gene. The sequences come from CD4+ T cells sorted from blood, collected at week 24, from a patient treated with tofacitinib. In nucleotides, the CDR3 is TGTGCCAGTACTAACACAGATACGCAGTATTTT. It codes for CASTNTDTQYF.